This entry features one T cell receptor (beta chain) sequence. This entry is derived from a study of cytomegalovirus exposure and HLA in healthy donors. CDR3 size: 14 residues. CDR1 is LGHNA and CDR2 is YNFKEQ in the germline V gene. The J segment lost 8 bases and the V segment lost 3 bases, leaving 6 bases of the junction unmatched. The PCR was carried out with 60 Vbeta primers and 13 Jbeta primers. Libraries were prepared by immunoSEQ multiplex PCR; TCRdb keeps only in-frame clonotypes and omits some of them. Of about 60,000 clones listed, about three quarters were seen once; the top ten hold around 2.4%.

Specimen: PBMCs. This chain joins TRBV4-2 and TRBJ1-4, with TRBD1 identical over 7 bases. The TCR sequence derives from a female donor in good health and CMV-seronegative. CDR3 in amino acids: CASSQEDRDEKLFF. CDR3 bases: TGTGCCAGCAGCCAGGAAGACAGGGACGAAAAACTGTTTTTT.